This T cell receptor beta chain was observed in a study of shared clonotypes between healthy human individuals. The study's findings and limits: Incompleteness in sorted-subset sequencing, despite large depth, was shown by rarefaction.

The length of the CDR3 is 11 residues. Germline values: CDR1 DFQATT, CDR2 SNEGSKA (reference sequence). Trimming took off 7 bases at V and 3 bases at J, with 9 bases between the two ends. This clone was picked up a small number of times. Its antigen is undetermined. Measured with immunoSEQ multiplex PCR; TCRdb has only the in-frame clones, and not every one. Of about 2.4 million clones in the sample, roughly 93% are singletons; the top ten hold roughly 0.36%. This TCR was recovered from a man aged 18 to 30 in good health. Some clones in this sample may be carry-over from other donors' samples. V gene TRBV20-1 combines with J gene TRBJ1-1, with D possibly being TRBD1 (6 bases). The sequencing input was naive CD4+ T cells from PBMCs. The subset here: CD45RA+ positively selected. The CDR3 region is CSEGGDTEAFF. The CDR3 DNA sequence: TGCAGTGAGGGGGGGGACACTGAAGCTTTCTTT.